A selection of T cell receptor beta chains follows, all from one sample in a study of identical twins. TCRdb processed the 5' RACE reads anew with MiXCR; each CDR3 protein has one entry. This sample has 310,000 or so distinct CDR3 sequences, with roughly 9.8% found just once. These records were also assigned to another study, of yellow fever vaccine responses in identical twins.

The sequenced material came from CD8+ T cells sorted from blood. These receptors came from a woman under 30 in good health. CDR3s include the opening cysteine and the closing phenylalanine or tryptophan. The D gene is left open where the match is weak. Clone size is not always given. Where it is, it says once, few, many or a class for expanded clones.

CDR3nt	CDR3aa	d_gene	v_gene	j_gene	abundance
TGTGCCAGCAGTCAAACATTTGAAGGAAGTCAGCCCCAGCATTTT	CASSQTFEGSQPQHF	.	TRBV6-1	TRBJ1-5	many
TGTGCCAGCATAGGCGGTTTTTCTGGAAACACCATATATTTT	CASIGGFSGNTIYF	.	TRBV28	TRBJ1-3	many
TGTGCCAGCAGTTTGGGTTACAGGGTCAATGAGCAGTTCTTC	CASSLGYRVNEQFF	.	TRBV12-3/TRBV12-4	TRBJ2-1	many
TGCAGCGTTGAAGATTGGTTCATAAGCGGGAGGTTGGATACGCAGTATTTT	CSVEDWFISGRLDTQYF	TRBD2	TRBV29-1	TRBJ2-3	.
TGCGCCAGCAGCCAAGAATGGAGCGTAGGAGGAAGAGATACGCAGTATTTT	CASSQEWSVGGRDTQYF	.	TRBV4-3	TRBJ2-3	.
TGTGCCAGCACAGGATTATACTATGGCTACACCTTC	CASTGLYYGYTF	.	TRBV7-9	TRBJ1-2	.
TGCAGTGCTAGGGATCTGTACAGGGGAGGCGGTCCCTACGAGCAGTACTTC	CSARDLYRGGGPYEQYF	.	TRBV20-1	TRBJ2-7	few
TGTGCCAGCAGCCTGACTAGCGGAACGTCCTACGAGCAGTACTTC	CASSLTSGTSYEQYF	TRBD2	TRBV7-9	TRBJ2-7	.
TGTGCCTCCTCCCAAGTGTGGAGCCGAAGACGGGGAGGGACTGAAGCTTTCTTT	CASSQVWSRRRGGTEAFF	.	TRBV3-1	TRBJ1-1	.
TGTGCCAGCAGTTTCCACACCTACGAGCAGTACTTC	CASSFHTYEQYF	.	TRBV28	TRBJ2-7	once
TGTGCCAGCAGCCAAGCGTGGGGACAAAACAATGAGCAGTTCTTC	CASSQAWGQNNEQFF	.	TRBV14	TRBJ2-1	.
TGTGCCAGCTCACCAATCCCCACAGATACGCAGTATTTT	CASSPIPTDTQYF	.	TRBV18	TRBJ2-3	.
TGTGCCAGCAGTGACCGGACTAGCATCAATGAGCAGTTCTTC	CASSDRTSINEQFF	TRBD2	TRBV6-4	TRBJ2-1	once
TGTGCCAGCCGATCTGACAGGGAGAACACCGGGGAGCTGTTTTTT	CASRSDRENTGELFF	TRBD1	TRBV7-6	TRBJ2-2	few
TGTGCCAGCAGCTTATTATCGGGGGCCCAAGAGACCCAGTACTTC	CASSLLSGAQETQYF	.	TRBV7-9	TRBJ2-5	.
TGTGCCAGCAGAGACAATGAGCAGTTCTTC	CASRDNEQFF	.	TRBV28	TRBJ2-1	many
TGTGCCAGCAGTTTAACCGGCCTAGCTGAGACCCAGTACTTC	CASSLTGLAETQYF	.	TRBV27	TRBJ2-5	.
TGTGCCAGCAGCCCCCGCCGGGGATCATACAAGGCAGATACGCAGTATTTT	CASSPRRGSYKADTQYF	.	TRBV7-2	TRBJ2-3	.
TGTGCCACCAGCAGAGATTTGGGGGACTACAATGAGCAGTTCTTC	CATSRDLGDYNEQFF	.	TRBV15	TRBJ2-1	many
TGTGCCAGCAGCCAAGGGGAAGCAGATACGCAGTATTTT	CASSQGEADTQYF	.	TRBV3-1	TRBJ2-3	many
TGTGCCTGGATAGGGGCACACTTTGAAGCTTTCTTT	CAWIGAHFEAFF	.	TRBV30	TRBJ1-1	.
TGTGCCACCAGTGATCCCGACAGCCCCACAGATACGCAGTATTTT	CATSDPDSPTDTQYF	.	TRBV24-1	TRBJ2-3	.
TGTGCCAGCAGCTTCACCGGGACACAAGAGACCCAGTACTTC	CASSFTGTQETQYF	.	TRBV7-6	TRBJ2-5	.
TGCAGTGCTATAGGGGAGGGCCGTGTCACCGGGGAGCTGTTTTTT	CSAIGEGRVTGELFF	TRBD2	TRBV20-1	TRBJ2-2	many
TGTGCCAGCAGCGGCCCTCCCTTGCCAGAGACCCAGTACTTC	CASSGPPLPETQYF	.	TRBV7-9	TRBJ2-5	many
TGCAGCGTTCTAGCGCAGGGGGCCTATGAGCAGTTCTTC	CSVLAQGAYEQFF	TRBD1	TRBV29-1	TRBJ2-1	many
TGTGCCAGCAGTGACGGGGTCAATGAGCAGTTCTTC	CASSDGVNEQFF	.	TRBV6-4	TRBJ2-1	.
TGTGCCAGCTCACCGGTCACTTGGGCGAACACCGGGGAGCTGTTTTTT	CASSPVTWANTGELFF	.	TRBV18	TRBJ2-2	.
TGTGCCAGCAGCCACTGGGGACAGGGATCAACTAATGAAAAACTGTTTTTT	CASSHWGQGSTNEKLFF	TRBD1	TRBV4-2	TRBJ1-4	.